The clone carrying this TCR beta chain was seen more than once but under ten times. Libraries were prepared by immunoSEQ multiplex PCR; TCRdb keeps only in-frame clonotypes and omits some of them. The profile shows approximately 46,000 clones, 80% to 90% of them singletons. This record belongs to a study of T cell changes during pregnancy in multiple sclerosis. Trimming at V came to 2 bases and at J to 4 bases, leaving 6 bases not matched to a gene. The CDR3 runs to 16 residues. Germline-derived CDR1 and CDR2 are SGHAT and FQNNGV. The chain recombines TRBV11-2 with TRBJ2-5; TRBD2 matches 11 bases. The receptor comes from a female donor with multiple sclerosis, enrolled in a pregnancy study. This specimen consisted of CD4+ T cells from peripheral blood mononuclear cells, obtained after pregnancy. The DNA for the CDR3 is TGTGCCAGCAGCTTACTACTAGCGGGAGTGGGAGAGACCCAGTACTTC. Its translation: CASSLLLAGVGETQYF. Variable domain in full (rest from reference TRBV11-2 and TRBJ2-5): EAGVAQSPRYKIIEKRQSVAFWCNPISGHATLYWYQQILGQGPKLLIQFQNNGVVDDSQLPKDRFSAERLKGVDSTLKIQPAKLEDSAVYLCASSLLLAGVGETQYFGPGTRLLVL.